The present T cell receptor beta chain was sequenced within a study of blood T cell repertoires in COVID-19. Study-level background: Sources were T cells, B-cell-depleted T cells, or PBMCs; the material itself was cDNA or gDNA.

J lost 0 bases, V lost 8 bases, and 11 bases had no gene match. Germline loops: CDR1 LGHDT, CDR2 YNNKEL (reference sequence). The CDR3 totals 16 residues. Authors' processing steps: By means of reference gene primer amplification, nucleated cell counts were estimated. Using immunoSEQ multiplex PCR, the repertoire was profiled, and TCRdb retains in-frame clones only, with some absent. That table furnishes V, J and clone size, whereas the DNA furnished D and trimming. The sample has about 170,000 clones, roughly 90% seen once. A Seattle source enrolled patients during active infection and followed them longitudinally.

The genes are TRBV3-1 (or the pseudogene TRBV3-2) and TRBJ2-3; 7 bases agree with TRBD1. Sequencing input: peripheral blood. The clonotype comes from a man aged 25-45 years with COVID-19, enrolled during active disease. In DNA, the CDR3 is TGTGCCAGCTCATATAGACAGGGTCCTAGCACAGATACGCAGTATTTT. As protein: CASSYRQGPSTDTQYF.